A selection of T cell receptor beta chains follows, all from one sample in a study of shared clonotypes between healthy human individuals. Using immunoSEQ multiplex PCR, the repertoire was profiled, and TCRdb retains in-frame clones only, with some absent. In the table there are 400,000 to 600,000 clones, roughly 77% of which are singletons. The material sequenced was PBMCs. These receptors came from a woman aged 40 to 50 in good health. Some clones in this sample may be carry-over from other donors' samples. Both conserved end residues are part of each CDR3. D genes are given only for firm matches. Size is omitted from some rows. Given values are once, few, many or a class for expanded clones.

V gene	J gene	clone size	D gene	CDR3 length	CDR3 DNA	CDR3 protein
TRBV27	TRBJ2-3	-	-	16	TGTGCCAGCAATCCCCAACGGAGGGGCAGCACAGATACGCAGTATTTT	CASNPQRRGSTDTQYF
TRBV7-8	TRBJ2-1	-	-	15	TGTGCCAGCAGCTTATACCGTTCCCCCTACAATGAGCAGTTCTTC	CASSLYRSPYNEQFF
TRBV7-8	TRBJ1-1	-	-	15	TGTGCCAGCAGCCCACATGGGGGTATGAACACTGAAGCTTTCTTT	CASSPHGGMNTEAFF
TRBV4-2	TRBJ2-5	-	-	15	TGTGCCAGCAGCCAAGAGACTAGGAAGAAAGAGACCCAGTACTTC	CASSQETRKKETQYF
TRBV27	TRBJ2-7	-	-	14	TGTGCCAGCTCCAAAAGGGCAGGGATCTACGAGCAGTACTTC	CASSKRAGIYEQYF
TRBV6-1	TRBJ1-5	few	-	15	TGTGCCAGCCATGGCGGGTCTCACCAAACCCAGCCCCAGCATTTT	CASHGGSHQTQPQHF
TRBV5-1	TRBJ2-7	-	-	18	TGCGCCAGCAGCTCTATCCCCTCCCTAGCCGCAAGGGCCTACGAGCAGTACTTC	CASSSIPSLAARAYEQYF
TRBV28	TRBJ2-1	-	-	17	TGTGCCAGCAGTTCACCCCATTTGAGGGGCGGCTACAATGAGCAGTTCTTC	CASSSPHLRGGYNEQFF
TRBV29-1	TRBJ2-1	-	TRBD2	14	TGCAGCGTTGCCGGACTAGCCCCTTCCAATGAGCAGTTCTTC	CSVAGLAPSNEQFF
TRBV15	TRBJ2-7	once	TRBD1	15	TGTGCCACCAGCAGAGATCTGGACAGGGTGGGGGAGCAGTACTTC	CATSRDLDRVGEQYF
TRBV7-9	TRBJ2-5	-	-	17	TGTGCCAGCAGCCAGGGGGGTAGGAGGGACTTGATGGAGACCCAGTACTTC	CASSQGGRRDLMETQYF
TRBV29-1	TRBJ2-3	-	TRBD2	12	TGCAGCGTTAGCGGGAGCACAGATACGCAGTACTTT	CSVSGSTDTQYF
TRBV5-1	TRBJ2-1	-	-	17	TGCGCCAGCAGCTTAAGTTCGAGGAGTTACACTTCCAATGAGCAGTTCTTC	CASSLSSRSYTSNEQFF
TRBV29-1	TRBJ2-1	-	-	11	TGCAGCCTCACCGACTACAATGAGCAGTTCTTC	CSLTDYNEQFF
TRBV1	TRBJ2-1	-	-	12	TGCACCAGCAGCCAAAGCTACAATGAGCAGTTCTTC	CTSSQSYNEQFF
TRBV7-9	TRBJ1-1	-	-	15	TGTGCCAGCAGCTTAGACGGGGCTTCGTACACTGAAGCTTTCTTT	CASSLDGASYTEAFF
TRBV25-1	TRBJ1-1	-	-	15	TGTGCCAGCAGTGAATATGTAGGGCTCGGCACTGAAGCTTTCTTT	CASSEYVGLGTEAFF
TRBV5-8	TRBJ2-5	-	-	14	TGTGCCAGCAGCTTGCTCAAACTAGCTGGGACCCAGTACTTC	CASSLLKLAGTQYF
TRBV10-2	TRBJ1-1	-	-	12	TGCGCCAGCAGTGAGGTTAACACTGAAGCTTTCTTT	CASSEVNTEAFF
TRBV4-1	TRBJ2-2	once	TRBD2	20	TGCGCCAGCAGCCCCACCCGATGGACTAGCGGGACCGGGAACACCGGGGAGCTGTTTTTT	CASSPTRWTSGTGNTGELFF
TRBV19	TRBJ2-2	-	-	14	TGTGCCAGTATTAGGACGGCGAACACCGGGGAGCTGTTTTTT	CASIRTANTGELFF
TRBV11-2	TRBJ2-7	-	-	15	TGTGCCAGCAGCTTCGGGTTGGGAAGCTCCTACGAGCAGTACTTC	CASSFGLGSSYEQYF
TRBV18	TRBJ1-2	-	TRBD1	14	TGTGCCAGCTCACCGGGGACAGGTTATTATGGCTACACCTTC	CASSPGTGYYGYTF
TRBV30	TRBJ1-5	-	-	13	TGTGCCTGGAGTGAAGGGGGTTCCCAGCCCCAGCATTTT	CAWSEGGSQPQHF
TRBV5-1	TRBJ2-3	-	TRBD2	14	TGCGCCAGCATGAGCGGGAGTGGGGCAGATACGCAGTATTTT	CASMSGSGADTQYF
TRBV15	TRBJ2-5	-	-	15	TGTGCCACCAGCAGAGAATCGGGAGCTGAAGAGACCCAGTACTTC	CATSRESGAEETQYF
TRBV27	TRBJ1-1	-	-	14	TGTGCCAGCAGTCTTACGACGGAGAACACTGAAGCTTTCTTT	CASSLTTENTEAFF
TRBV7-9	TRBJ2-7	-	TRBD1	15	TGTGCCAGCACCCCGGGGACAGGGAGTCTGGGCGAGCAGTACTTC	CASTPGTGSLGEQYF
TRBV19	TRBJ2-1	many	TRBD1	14	TGTGCCAGTAGACGGACAGGACTCTACAATGAGCAGTTCTTC	CASRRTGLYNEQFF
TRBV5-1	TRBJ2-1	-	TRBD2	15	TGCGCCAGCAGGGAGGGTCTAGCGGGAGTCAATGAGCAGTTCTTC	CASREGLAGVNEQFF
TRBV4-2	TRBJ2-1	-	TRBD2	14	TGTGCCAGCAGCCAGGACAAACTAGCGGGTGGTCAGTTCTTC	CASSQDKLAGGQFF
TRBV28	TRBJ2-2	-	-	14	TGTGCCAGCAGGGCCGATGGGGACACCGGGGAGCTGTTTTTT	CASRADGDTGELFF
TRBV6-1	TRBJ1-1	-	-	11	TGTGCCAGCAGTGATTATGGTGAAGCTTTCTTT	CASSDYGEAFF
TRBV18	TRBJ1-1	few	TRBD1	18	TGTGCCAGCTCACAGCACGGGCCCGGACAGGCGGGGAACACTGAAGCTTTCTTT	CASSQHGPGQAGNTEAFF
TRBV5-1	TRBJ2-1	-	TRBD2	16	TGCGCCAGCAGCTCAGAGAGGGCGGGAGTTGCCAATGAGCAGTTCTTC	CASSSERAGVANEQFF
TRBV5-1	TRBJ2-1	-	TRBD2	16	TGCGCCAGCAGCTTGGTGCTTAGCGGGAGTGGGGATGAGCAGTTCTTC	CASSLVLSGSGDEQFF
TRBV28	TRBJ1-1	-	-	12	TGTGCCAGCAGTTTCAGAAACACTGAAGCTTTCTTT	CASSFRNTEAFF
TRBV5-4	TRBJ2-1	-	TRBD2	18	TGTGCCAGCAGCTTCGGGACTAGCGGGCAAAGACCTAACAATGAGCAGTTCTTC	CASSFGTSGQRPNNEQFF
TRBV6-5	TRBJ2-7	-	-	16	TGTGCCAGCAGTTACTCGATCGGGACGGCTACCTACGAGCAGTACTTC	CASSYSIGTATYEQYF
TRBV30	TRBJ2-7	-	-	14	TGTGCCTGGAGGGGCAGGGCCCTATCCCCTCGGCAGTACTTC	CAWRGRALSPRQYF
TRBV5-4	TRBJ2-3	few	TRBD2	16	TGTGCCAGCAGCTTACCCGGGGCTAGCGGTGCAGATACGCAGTATTTT	CASSLPGASGADTQYF
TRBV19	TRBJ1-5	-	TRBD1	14	TGTGCCAGTAGTATCTGGGGGACAGGACAGCCCCAGCATTTT	CASSIWGTGQPQHF
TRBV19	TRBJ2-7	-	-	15	TGTGCCAGTAGTGCCCTCGGTGGCGGTGCCTACGAGCAGTACTTC	CASSALGGGAYEQYF
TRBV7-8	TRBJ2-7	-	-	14	TGTGCCAGCAGCTTAGAGGCAGTTGGCTACGAGCAGTACTTC	CASSLEAVGYEQYF
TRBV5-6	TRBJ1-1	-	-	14	TGTGCCAGCAGCTTCGCGGGCGCTTACACTGAAGCTTTCTTT	CASSFAGAYTEAFF
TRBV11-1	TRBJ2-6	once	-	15	TGTGCCAGCAGCTTGGGGGCCTCTGGGGCCAACGTCCTGACTTTC	CASSLGASGANVLTF
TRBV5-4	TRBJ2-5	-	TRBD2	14	TGTGCCAGCAGCTTGGTGACTAGCGGAGAGACCCAGTACTTC	CASSLVTSGETQYF
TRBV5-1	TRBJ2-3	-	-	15	TGCGCCAGCAGCTTGGCCAGGGGAGCCGCAGATACGCAGTATTTT	CASSLARGAADTQYF
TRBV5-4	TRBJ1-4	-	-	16	TGTGCCAGCAGCCAATCGGGGGGCGCCCAGGATGAAAAACTGTTTTTT	CASSQSGGAQDEKLFF
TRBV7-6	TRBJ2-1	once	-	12	TGTGCCAGCAGCTCACTACGGGGTGAGCAGTTCTTC	CASSSLRGEQFF
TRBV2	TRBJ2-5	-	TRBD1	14	TGTGCCAGCAGTCCAGGGACAGGAGAAGAGACCCAGTACTTC	CASSPGTGEETQYF
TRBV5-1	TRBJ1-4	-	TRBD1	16	TGCGCCAGCAGCTTGGGGCCAGGGGGCCAGAATGAAAAACTGTTTTTT	CASSLGPGGQNEKLFF
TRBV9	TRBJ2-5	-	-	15	TGTGCCAGCAGCTCCCAGATCAGGGACCAAGAGACCCAGTACTTC	CASSSQIRDQETQYF